This passage covers 15 T cell receptor beta chains from one sample sequenced in a study of T cell changes during pregnancy in multiple sclerosis. Sequenced by immunoSEQ multiplex PCR; TCRdb stores in-frame clones only, minus some. The table records about 51,000 clones, 85% to 95% of them present only once. The sample here was CD4+ T cells from peripheral blood mononuclear cells, taken in the second trimester of pregnancy. These TCRs come from a female donor with multiple sclerosis, enrolled in a pregnancy study.

The J gene is TRBJ2-7, the V gene TRBV6-5; TRBD1 is a possible D gene (5 bases). With 6 bases removed from V and 6 bases from J, the gap between germline ends came to 15 bases. CDR3 length: 13 residues. The germline CDR1 and CDR2 sequences are MNHEY and SVGAGI. The CDR3 reads CASSQFRAVEQYF. In DNA form, the CDR3 reads TGTGCCAGCAGCCAATTCAGGGCCGTCGAGCAGTACTTC.

In regard to this clone: A read error may account for a junction end that differs from germline. The chain is built from TRBV6-1 and TRBJ2-7, with TRBD2 matching 12 bases. CDR1 and CDR2 (germline): MNHNS, SASEGT. This CDR3 comprises 16 residues. CDR3: CASSEGLAGLGYEQYF. The CDR3 DNA sequence: TGTGCCAGCAGCGAAGGACTAGCGGGGCTAGGGTACGAGCAGTACTTC.

The chain joins TRBV4-3 to TRBJ2-5; TRBD2 aligns across 13 bases. Germline V CDR1 and CDR2: LGHNA, YSLEER. Germline trimming cut 1 base from V and 3 bases from J; bases unmatched to any gene: 2. The CDR3 totals 16 residues. The CDR3 is CASSQGLAGGEETQYF. The CDR3 DNA reads TGCGCCAGCAGCCAAGGACTAGCGGGGGGCGAAGAGACCCAGTACTTC.

The chain joins TRBV25-1 to TRBJ2-3, with 12 bases identical to TRBD2. CDR1 and CDR2 from the germline V gene are MGHDK and SYGVNS. The ends lost 6 bases at V and 1 base at J; junction bases unmatched: 8. The CDR3 is 17 amino acids. CDR3 DNA sequence: TGTGCCAGCAGACCTCCAAGGACTAGCGGGGGCACAGATACGCAGTATTTT. This gives the protein CASRPPRTSGGTDTQYF.

This chain joins TRBV5-4 and TRBJ1-2; a weak D match, TRBD1 (5 bases). The V end was cut by 1 base, the J end by 6 bases, with 10 bases between. The CDR3 contains 13 residues. CDR1 is SGHNT and CDR2 is YYREEE in the germline V gene (reference sequence). CDR3 DNA: TGTGCCAGCAGCTTGCAGGGTACCAATGGCTACACCTTC. Translated: CASSLQGTNGYTF.

The sample holds a few counts of this clone. The chain couples TRBV4-3 to TRBJ2-4; 9 bases are shared with TRBD2. Germline V gene lookup returns CDR1 LGHNA and CDR2 YSLEER. The junction had 7 bases not matched to a gene; V was cut back by 0 bases and J by 7 bases. The CDR3 is 16 residues long. The CDR3 region is CASSQDASGVRNIQYF. The CDR3 bases are TGCGCCAGCAGCCAAGATGCTAGCGGGGTCAGGAACATTCAGTACTTC.

The gene calls are TRBV14 and TRBJ2-3; 10 bases align to TRBD1. CDR3 length: 15 amino acids. Germline CDR1 and CDR2: SGHDN and FVKESK. Trimming at V came to 4 bases and at J to 4 bases, leaving 5 bases not matched to a gene. CDR3 DNA: TGTGCCAGCAGCCTCCGACAGGGGGCTGCAGATACGCAGTATTTT. Its translation is CASSLRQGAADTQYF.

The chain joins TRBV15 to TRBJ2-6; a weak D match, TRBD1 (5 bases). Looked up from germline, CDR1 is LNHNV and CDR2 is YYDKDF (reference sequence). With 3 bases removed from V and 1 base from J, the gap between germline ends came to 13 bases. The CDR3 loop spans 17 amino acids. Written as DNA, the CDR3 is TGTGCCACCAGCAGCGAAAGGGGCTCATCTGGGGCCAACGTCCTGACTTTC. Residues: CATSSERGSSGANVLTF.

This sequence joins TRBV29-1 and TRBJ2-3, with D possibly matching TRBD2 (6 bases). CDR3 length: 15 residues. Per the germline V gene, CDR1 is SQVTM and CDR2 is ANQGSEA. Deletions cut 6 bases from V and 2 bases from J, with 18 bases between. In DNA, the CDR3 is TGCAGCGTCGGAGGGCGCATCCTTACCACAGATACGCAGTATTTT. Translation gives CSVGGRILTTDTQYF.

This chain links TRBV7-2 with TRBJ2-5; maybe TRBD2 (6 bases). Germline V gene data show CDR1 as SGHTA and CDR2 as FQGNSA. This CDR3 region has 14 residues. The V end lost 4 bases, the J end lost 7 bases, and 16 bases lay between the germline ends. For the CDR3, the DNA is TGTGCCAGCAGCTGGGACGGCGGGGACGGGACCCAGTACTTC. This sequence encodes CASSWDGGDGTQYF. Based on the CDR3 plus reference TRBV7-2 and TRBJ2-5, the full variable domain is GAGVSQSPSNKVTEKGKDVELRCDPISGHTALYWYRQSLGQGLEFLIYFQGNSAPDKSGLPSDRFSAERTGGSVSTLTIQRTQQEDSAVYLCASSWDGGDGTQYFGPGTRLLVL.

The chain recombines TRBV5-6 with TRBJ1-2; weak D call: TRBD1 (5 bases). The V end was cut by 2 bases, the J end by 4 bases, with 9 bases between. The CDR3 is 13 residues long. Germline CDR1 is SGHDT and CDR2 is YYEEEE. The CDR3 region has the DNA TGTGCCAGCAGCTTTAACCAGGGCTATGGCTACACCTTC. This sequence encodes CASSFNQGYGYTF.

J is TRBJ2-3 and V is TRBV9, with D unresolved. Trimming pared 0 bases from V and 0 bases from J, leaving 5 bases between. The CDR3 contains 14 residues. The germline CDR1 and CDR2 sequences are SGDLS and YYNGEE. CDR3 bases: TGTGCCAGCAGCGTAGGGGCTAGCACAGATACGCAGTATTTT. This gives the protein CASSVGASTDTQYF.

V and J are TRBV11-2 and TRBJ1-2; D possibly corresponds to TRBD1 (6 bases). V shed 5 bases and J shed 4 bases, with 20 bases lying between them. CDR1 is SGHAT and CDR2 is FQNNGV in the germline V gene. The CDR3 loop spans 16 amino acids. CDR3 sequence reads: CASSNTPGAIGYGYTF. In DNA, the CDR3 is TGTGCCAGCAGCAACACCCCAGGGGCGATCGGCTATGGCTACACCTTC. The entire variable domain, with the rest obtained from reference TRBV11-2 and TRBJ1-2, is as follows: EAGVAQSPRYKIIEKRQSVAFWCNPISGHATLYWYQQILGQGPKLLIQFQNNGVVDDSQLPKDRFSAERLKGVDSTLKIQPAKLEDSAVYLCASSNTPGAIGYGYTFGSGTRLTVV.

This sequence joins TRBV5-4 and TRBJ2-3, with TRBD2 as a possible D gene (6 bases). The V gene lost 4 bases and the J gene lost 6 bases, with 18 bases spanning the gap. Germline V gives CDR1 SGHNT, CDR2 YYREEE (reference sequence). This CDR3 has 15 amino acids. The CDR3 DNA is TGTGCCAGCAGCGCACGTGGGCGGGCGGGGGATACGCAGTATTTT. This translates into CASSARGRAGDTQYF.

This chain joins TRBV7-2 and TRBJ2-2, with TRBD1 matching over 7 bases. The CDR3 sequence is 15 residues long. The germline gives CDR1 SGHTA, CDR2 FQGNSA. V lost 4 bases and J lost 0; bases outside the gene matches: 2. CDR3 region: CASSSTGTNTGELFF. The CDR3 region has the DNA TGTGCCAGCAGCTCGACAGGGACGAACACCGGGGAGCTGTTTTTT.